The entry that follows covers one T cell receptor (beta chain) sequence. The sample is drawn from a study of T cell changes during pregnancy in multiple sclerosis. This CDR3 is 14 amino acids long. Trimming took 0 bases from V and 0 from J, leaving 7 bases between them. Germline V CDR1 and CDR2: SGDLS, YYNGEE. The data were produced by immunoSEQ multiplex PCR, yet TCRdb's version contains in-frame clones alone and is incomplete. The repertoire has under 45,000 clones, 88% of them found once; the top ten carry 4.1%. V usage is TRBV9 and J usage is TRBJ2-7; D call uncertain. The source of this sequence is a female donor with multiple sclerosis, enrolled in a pregnancy study. This material consisted of CD8+ T cells from peripheral blood mononuclear cells, taken in the first trimester of pregnancy. The DNA of the CDR3 is TGTGCCAGCAGCGTAGAAGGCGGCTCCTACGAGCAGTACTTC. This sequence encodes CASSVEGGSYEQYF.